The 21 T cell receptor beta chains below come from one sample, sequenced in a study of T cell clonality in common variable immunodeficiency. Assay: immunoSEQ multiplex PCR; the TCRdb copy retains only in-frame clones and omits some. Recorded here are some 44,000 clones, none singletons. What was sequenced was peripheral blood mononuclear cells. The receptors were gathered from a person aged 18-70 years in good health.

This clone was detected many times. The read ends 3 residues before the CDR3 terminus; that terminus is restored from the germline J gene. The chain links TRBV28 to TRBJ1-4; TRBD1 matches 9 bases. Germline CDR1 reads MDHEN; CDR2 reads SYDVKM. The CDR3 is 15 amino acids. The CDR3 here is CASSSHRGQSWELFF. The DNA read from the CDR3 is TGTGCCAGCAGTTCGCACAGGGGGCAGTCCTGGGAA.

In this sample, this clone turned up many times. The read finishes 3 residues shy of the CDR3 end, and the germline J gene is used to complete it. The chain recombines TRBV27 with TRBJ1-5; unclear D gene. CDR3 length: 17 residues. The V gene's germline CDR1 is MNHEY and CDR2 SMNVEV (reference sequence). The V and J ends lost 5 bases and 2 bases respectively, with 19 bases between them. CDR3 sequence reads: CASSPFFSGEGNQPQHF. Incomplete CDR3 DNA: TGTGCCAGCAGTCCCTTTTTTTCCGGGGAAGGCAATCAGCCC.

This clone was seen at least ten times. The missing CDR3 end, 3 residues past where the read stops, is filled in from the germline J gene. The V and J genes are TRBV19 and TRBJ2-3; 7 bases are shared with TRBD1. Trimming cost V 6 bases and J 2 bases; bases outside gene matches: 5. The germline V gene has CDR1 LNHDA and CDR2 SQIVND (reference sequence). This CDR3 comprises 14 residues. CDR3 amino acids: CASRTGQVTDTQYF. The covered CDR3 bases are TGTGCCAGTAGGACAGGGCAGGTCACAGATACG.

This clone was counted at least ten times. The CDR3 end lies 3 residues beyond the end of the read and is filled in from the germline J gene. V is TRBV5-5 and J is TRBJ1-3; D remains unclear. The V end lost 4 bases, the J end lost 2 bases, and 10 bases lay between the germline ends. Germline V gene sequence: CDR1 SGHKS, CDR2 YYEKEE (reference sequence). The CDR3 length is 14 residues. This chain's CDR3 is CASSPSVAGNTIYF. The CDR3 bases that were read are TGTGCCAGCAGCCCCAGCGTAGCTGGAAACACC.

This clone has at least ten counts. Coverage ceases 3 residues before the CDR3 finishes, and the germline J gene fills in the end. The rearrangement joins TRBV18 to TRBJ1-2; weak D call: TRBD1 (5 bases). V was shortened by 0 bases and J by 0 bases, with 17 bases between the two germline ends. The CDR3 extends over 18 amino acids. The germline gives CDR1 KGHSH, CDR2 LQKENI. The CDR3 region is CASSPPPLRTHANYGYTF. CDR3 DNA (partial): TGTGCCAGCTCACCACCCCCCCTCAGGACACACGCTAACTATGGC.

Only a few counts were recorded for this clone. The read ends 3 residues early relative to the CDR3; the germline J gene fills the gap. The rearrangement joins TRBV30 to TRBJ2-5; TRBD1 aligns across 10 bases. The junction had 11 bases not matched to a gene; V was cut back by 7 bases and J by 6 bases. The CDR3 runs to 14 residues. Germline V gene sequence: CDR1 GTSNPN, CDR2 SVGIG (reference sequence). CDR3 bases read: TGTGCCTCAAGGACAGGGGGACCCCATAAGACC. Its protein is CASRTGGPHKT. The complete CDR3 sequence is CASRTGGPHKTQYF. The whole variable domain, filled in from reference TRBV30 and TRBJ2-5, reads SQTIHQWPATLVQPVGSPLSLECTVEGTSNPNLYWYRQAAGRGLQLLFYSVGIGQISSEVPQNLSASRPQDRQFILSSKKLLLSDSGFYLCASRTGGPHKTQYFGPGTRLLVL.

Many counts were recorded for this clone. From the germline J gene comes the end of the CDR3, since the read stops 3 residues before it. V and J are TRBV20-1 and TRBJ1-5; unclear D gene. Germline CDR1 and CDR2: DFQATT and SNEGSKA (reference sequence). V lost 6 bases to trimming and J lost 3 bases, with 12 bases between them. This CDR3 is 13 amino acids long. The CDR3 protein is CSAQRLNNQPQHF. The CDR3 DNA, read in part, is TGCAGTGCCCAGAGACTGAACAATCAGCCC.

Many counts were recorded for this clone. The CDR3 extends 3 residues past the end of the read, so its final part is completed from the germline J gene. The J gene is TRBJ2-3, the V gene TRBV6-1, with 9 nucleotides matching TRBD1. This CDR3 has 15 residues. The V and J ends lost 0 bases and 5 bases, in that order; junction bases with no gene match: 3. In germline, CDR1 is MNHNS, CDR2 SASEGT. This CDR3 reads CASSEAQGARDTQYF. CDR3 DNA, as far as it was read: TGTGCCAGCAGTGAAGCACAGGGGGCAAGAGATACG.

The table lists this clone with many counts. The CDR3 extends 3 residues past the end of the read, so its final part is completed from the germline J gene. The chain combines TRBV7-6 with TRBJ2-7; D not resolved. The CDR3 covers 14 residues. CDR1 is SGHVS and CDR2 is FNYEAQ in the germline V gene. Trimming stripped 1 base from V and 1 base from J, with 8 bases between. CDR3 bases read: TGTGCCAGCAGCTTAGAGAGAACTTCCTACGAG. Translated: CASSLERTSYE. The CDR3 in full is CASSLERTSYEQYF. Full variable domain (missing parts from reference TRBV7-6 and TRBJ2-7): GAGVSQSPRYKVTKRGQDVALRCDPISGHVSLYWYRQALGQGPEFLTYFNYEAQQDKSGLPNDRFSAERPEGSISTLTIQRTEQRDSAMYRCASSLERTSYEQYFGPGTRLTVT.

This clone was seen at least ten times. Read data end 3 residues before the CDR3 end; the end is taken from the germline J gene. The chain combines TRBV4-2 with TRBJ1-2, with D possibly matching TRBD1 (6 bases). Trimming removed 1 base at V and 4 bases at J, with 10 bases between. CDR3 length: 14 amino acids. Per the germline V gene, CDR1 is LGHNA and CDR2 is YNFKEQ. CDR3 DNA (partial): TGTGCCAGCAGCCAAGTGGCAGGGGCCTATGGC. Translated: CASSQVAGAYG. The whole CDR3 protein is CASSQVAGAYGYTF.

A remark on this clone: The CDR3 end lies 3 residues beyond the end of the read and is filled in from the germline J gene. The gene calls are TRBV7-2 and TRBJ2-1; 7 bases agree with TRBD2. V lost 6 bases and J lost 7; bases outside the gene matches: 12. This CDR3 comprises 15 residues. The V gene's germline CDR1 is SGHTA and CDR2 FQGNSA. The sequenced CDR3 bases are TGTGCCAGCAGGGCGCGAACTAGCGCGGCGAATGAG. Protein: CASRARTSAANE. The full CDR3 sequence reads CASRARTSAANEQFF. Supplemented by reference TRBV7-2 and TRBJ2-1, the full variable domain reads GAGVSQSPSNKVTEKGKDVELRCDPISGHTALYWYRQSLGQGLEFLIYFQGNSAPDKSGLPSDRFSAERTGGSVSTLTIQRTQQEDSAVYLCASRARTSAANEQFFGPGTRLTVL.

This clone was recorded at least ten times. The CDR3 is cut off 3 residues early in the read; its end comes from the germline J gene. The chain links TRBV5-5 to TRBJ1-5, with D possibly TRBD1 on 5 matching bases. Germline CDR1 SGHKS, CDR2 YYEKEE (reference sequence). The CDR3 is 15 residues long. Trimming left V 0 bases short and J 7 bases short, with 14 bases between. The CDR3 sequence is CASSLGRANGQPQHF. Incomplete CDR3 DNA: TGTGCCAGCAGCTTGGGCAGGGCAAACGGGCAGCCC.

This clone has ten or more counts. This CDR3 reads CAIGRGPDTEAFF. CDR3 DNA, as far as it was read: TGTGCCATCGGGAGGGGGCCTGACACTGAA. The rearrangement uses TRBV10-3 and TRBJ1-1, with 7 bases identical to TRBD1. The read terminates 3 residues ahead of where the CDR3 ends, so the germline J gene completes it. CDR1 and CDR2 (germline): ENHRY, SYGVKD. This CDR3 comprises 13 residues. V trimming: 8 bases; J trimming: 3 bases; junction bases outside the gene matches: 6.

This clone was observed at least ten times. The CDR3 DNA, read in part, is TGTGCCAGCAGCCCCCCGGGCGGGGCCCGCACAGATACG. This codes for CASSPPGGARTDT. The whole CDR3 protein is CASSPPGGARTDTQYF. The chain links TRBV14 to TRBJ2-3; TRBD2 might be the D (6 bases). The read ends 3 residues before the CDR3 terminus; that terminus is restored from the germline J gene. Trimming removed 4 bases at V and 1 base at J, with 15 bases between. Germline CDR1 and CDR2: SGHDN and FVKESK. This CDR3 is built from 16 residues.

This clone was seen a handful of times. The read ends 3 residues before the CDR3 terminus; that terminus is restored from the germline J gene. The chain joins TRBV7-3 to TRBJ2-3; D gene unclear. Trimming shortened V by 1 base and J by 2 bases, and 4 bases separated the two germline ends. This CDR3 spans 13 amino acids. Germline V gene sequence: CDR1 SGHTA, CDR2 FQGTGA. The chain's CDR3 is CASSLRLTDTQYF. Partial CDR3 DNA: TGTGCCAGCAGCTTAAGACTCACAGATACG.

Ten or more counts support this clone. The read terminates 3 residues ahead of where the CDR3 ends, so the germline J gene completes it. V and J are TRBV4-2 and TRBJ1-4; D call uncertain. The CDR3 covers 16 residues. Looked up from germline, CDR1 is LGHNA and CDR2 is YNFKEQ. Trimming cost V 1 base and J 7 bases, with 16 bases left between them. CDR3 sequence: CASSQVPARKGEKLFF. The DNA read from the CDR3 is TGTGCCAGCAGCCAAGTGCCAGCGAGGAAAGGTGAAAAA.

At least ten counts were recorded for this clone. The read finishes 3 residues shy of the CDR3 end, and the germline J gene is used to complete it. The V and J genes are TRBV20-1 and TRBJ2-1, with TRBD2 matching over 10 bases. Losses at the gene ends were 6 bases for V and 8 bases for J; bases not matched to a gene: 13. The germline V gene encodes CDR1 DFQATT and CDR2 SNEGSKA (reference sequence). This CDR3 is 15 amino acids long. This CDR3 is CSARGASGRFYEQFF. Incomplete CDR3 DNA: TGCAGTGCCCGGGGAGCTAGCGGGAGATTTTATGAG.

As to this clone: The read is 3 residues too short to cover the CDR3 end, so that end is filled in from the germline J gene. This sequence joins TRBV2 and TRBJ2-5; D is ambiguous. This CDR3 is 13 amino acids long. The V gene lost 8 bases and the J gene lost 0 bases, with 10 bases spanning the gap. Looked up from germline, CDR1 is SNHLY and CDR2 is FYNNEI. The CDR3 sequence: CASLLSYQETQYF. The sequenced CDR3 bases are TGTGCCAGCCTTCTCTCGTACCAAGAGACC.

This clone was found many times. The part of the CDR3 DNA that was read is TGCGCCAGCCACAGGGACGACTCGGAAAAA. Translating it yields CASHRDDSEK. The whole CDR3 protein reads CASHRDDSEKLFF. This chain links TRBV5-1 with TRBJ1-4; D may be TRBD1 (6 bases). The read ends 3 residues before the CDR3 terminus; that terminus is restored from the germline J gene. Trimming removed 7 bases at V and 8 bases at J, with 15 bases between. The CDR3 consists of 13 residues. In germline, CDR1 is SGHRS, CDR2 YFSETQ.

Ten or more counts support this clone. The read halts 3 residues ahead of the CDR3 end, with the missing end drawn from the germline J gene. The J gene is TRBJ1-1, the V gene TRBV20-1; 7 positions match TRBD1. CDR1 and CDR2 (germline): DFQATT, SNEGSKA (reference sequence). V dropped 6 bases and J dropped 3; count of bases not matched to a gene: 7. This CDR3 comprises 13 residues. The CDR3 here is CSARAGGDTEAFF. Partial CDR3 DNA: TGCAGTGCCAGGGCAGGGGGAGACACTGAA.

This clone was detected many times. The sequenced fragment ends 3 residues before the CDR3 boundary, so the rest is inferred from the germline J gene. The chain is built from TRBV5-1 and TRBJ1-1; 7 bases match TRBD1. The CDR3 covers 14 residues. Trimming removed 2 bases from V and 4 bases from J; junction bases left unmatched: 5. From germline, CDR1 is SGHRS and CDR2 YFSETQ. CDR3 DNA (partial): TGCGCCAGCAGCTTTGACAGGGCTGGCACTGAA. It translates to CASSFDRAGTE. The entire CDR3 protein reads CASSFDRAGTEAFF.